These T cell receptor beta chains were read from a single sample in a study of T cell clones after liver transplantation. Here immunoSEQ multiplex PCR was the method, and the copy in TCRdb shows in-frame clones only, minus some. The data contain around 120,000 clones, less than 95% of them singletons. The starting material was CD4+ T cells from blood, obtained 12 months after liver transplant. These receptors were collected from a human patient who received a liver transplant. Certain T cells may be donor cells from the graft. CDR3s include the opening cysteine and the closing phenylalanine or tryptophan. The D gene is left open where the match is weak. Clone size appears in some rows only: once, few, many, or a class for an expanded clone.

abundance	j_gene	d_gene	v_gene	CDR3aa	CDR3nt
-	TRBJ2-1	-	TRBV30	CAWSVAGYNEQFF	TGTGCCTGGAGTGTAGCTGGCTACAATGAGCAGTTCTTC
-	TRBJ2-6	-	TRBV21-1	CASSKAKRGSSGANVLTF	TGTGCCAGCAGCAAAGCAAAACGTGGGAGCTCTGGGGCCAACGTCCTGACTTTC
-	TRBJ2-2	-	TRBV5-4	CASSLQWNTGELFF	TGTGCCAGCAGTCTACAATGGAACACCGGGGAGCTGTTTTTT
-	TRBJ2-3	TRBD2	TRBV2	CASRRTSGGGGDTQYF	TGTGCCAGCAGGAGGACTAGCGGGGGAGGTGGAGATACGCAGTATTTT
-	TRBJ2-5	-	TRBV7-3	CASSLGYQETQYF	TGTGCCAGCAGCTTAGGGTACCAAGAGACCCAGTACTTC
-	TRBJ1-1	-	TRBV29-1	CSVGPTETEAFF	TGCAGCGTCGGGCCCACGGAGACTGAAGCTTTCTTT
-	TRBJ1-2	-	TRBV18	CASSPYREANYGYTF	TGTGCCAGCTCACCATACAGGGAGGCTAACTATGGCTACACCTTC
-	TRBJ2-3	-	TRBV9	CASSVPGTDTQYF	TGTGCCAGCAGCGTACCGGGTACAGATACGCAGTATTTT
-	TRBJ2-2	-	TRBV4-3	CASSQEGRSGELFF	TGCGCCAGCAGCCAAGAAGGAAGGTCCGGGGAGCTGTTTTTT
-	TRBJ2-3	TRBD2	TRBV10-2	CASTQREGSTDTQYF	TGCGCCAGCACTCAGCGGGAGGGTAGCACAGATACGCAGTATTTT
-	TRBJ2-7	TRBD2	TRBV6-1	CASGGDLYEQYF	TGTGCCAGCGGGGGGGACCTATACGAGCAGTACTTC
-	TRBJ1-1	TRBD1	TRBV19	CASSRTGAVNTEAFF	TGTGCCAGTAGTCGGACAGGGGCCGTGAACACTGAAGCTTTCTTT
-	TRBJ1-1	TRBD1	TRBV5-8	CASSRRTGEGTEAFF	TGTGCCAGCAGCCGAAGGACAGGGGAGGGCACTGAAGCTTTCTTT
-	TRBJ2-1	-	TRBV30	CAWSVRREGTEQFF	TGTGCCTGGAGTGTGCGGAGAGAGGGCACCGAGCAGTTCTTC
once	TRBJ2-7	-	TRBV25-1	CASSEGYGQYF	TGTGCCAGCAGTGAGGGGTACGGGCAGTACTTC
-	TRBJ2-7	-	TRBV19	CASSTAGTNTPYEQYF	TGTGCCAGTAGTACCGCCGGGACGAATACCCCCTACGAGCAGTACTTC
-	TRBJ1-5	-	TRBV28	CASSLRGGTRNQPQHF	TGTGCCAGCAGTTTACGGGGAGGGACACGCAATCAGCCCCAGCATTTT
-	TRBJ2-2	-	TRBV5-4	CASSLIQGNTGELFF	TGTGCCAGCAGCTTAATACAGGGGAACACCGGGGAGCTGTTTTTT
-	TRBJ2-5	TRBD1	TRBV29-1	CSASRQGAETQYF	TGCAGCGCCTCACGACAGGGCGCAGAGACCCAGTACTTC
-	TRBJ1-2	-	TRBV19	CASSITPRGYTF	TGTGCCAGTAGTATAACCCCGCGCGGCTACACCTTC
-	TRBJ1-1	TRBD1	TRBV5-3	CARSLILTPKRDRVNTEAFF	TGTGCCAGAAGCTTGATTTTGACCCCGAAACGCGACAGGGTGAACACTGAAGCTTTCTTT
-	TRBJ2-7	-	TRBV6-1	CASNVEGTYEQYF	TGTGCCAGCAACGTTGAGGGGACCTACGAGCAGTACTTC
-	TRBJ2-2	-	TRBV7-2	CASNRNAAGELFF	TGTGCCAGCAATCGGAACGCGGCCGGGGAGCTGTTTTTT
-	TRBJ1-5	-	TRBV27	CATSTGSGYQPQHF	TGTGCCACCTCGACAGGTTCTGGTTATCAGCCCCAGCATTTT
-	TRBJ2-1	-	TRBV5-1	CASSSPALAAYNEQFF	TGCGCCAGCAGCTCCCCCGCACTAGCAGCCTACAATGAGCAGTTCTTC
-	TRBJ1-3	-	TRBV6-1	CASRDVNTIYF	TGTGCCAGCAGGGACGTAAACACCATATATTTT
-	TRBJ2-1	TRBD1	TRBV18	CASSLGQGDNEQFF	TGTGCCAGCTCACTGGGACAGGGGGACAATGAGCAGTTCTTC
-	TRBJ2-7	-	TRBV29-1	CSFSVGRYEQYF	TGCAGCTTCTCCGTGGGGCGGTACGAGCAGTACTTC
-	TRBJ2-1	-	TRBV29-1	CSVDVAGSNSEQFF	TGCAGCGTTGATGTTGCTGGGTCAAATAGTGAGCAGTTCTTC